The clone carrying this T cell receptor (beta chain) was seen repeatedly, ten times or more. Its antigen is as yet unknown. The data were obtained in a study of CD8 T cells in ankylosing spondylitis. Study-wide findings and caveats: About eight highly homologous variants made up a TCR beta motif that seemed to typify ankylosing spondylitis blood. Reported data indicate significant enrichment of disease-linked clones within matched ankylosing spondylitis synovial fluid. Prior literature has documented some motif variants in synovial fluid and blood from reactive arthritis.

The CDR3 is made up of 13 amino acids. The germline gives CDR1 MGHDK, CDR2 SYGVNS. Germline trimming cut 4 bases from V and 6 bases from J; bases unmatched to any gene: 5. TCRdb re-called the 5' RACE reads through MiXCR, storing one row per CDR3 protein. The data show about 500,000 distinct CDR3 sequences, less than 6% seen once. The receptor was isolated from a male donor with ankylosing spondylitis. The chain is built from TRBV25-1 and TRBJ2-7; 8 bases map to TRBD1. The specimen was blood, either unsorted or a sorted T cell fraction (not recorded which). The CDR3 nucleotides are TGTGCCAGCAGTGCCGAGACAGGGGCCGAGCAGTACTTC. The encoded protein is CASSAETGAEQYF.